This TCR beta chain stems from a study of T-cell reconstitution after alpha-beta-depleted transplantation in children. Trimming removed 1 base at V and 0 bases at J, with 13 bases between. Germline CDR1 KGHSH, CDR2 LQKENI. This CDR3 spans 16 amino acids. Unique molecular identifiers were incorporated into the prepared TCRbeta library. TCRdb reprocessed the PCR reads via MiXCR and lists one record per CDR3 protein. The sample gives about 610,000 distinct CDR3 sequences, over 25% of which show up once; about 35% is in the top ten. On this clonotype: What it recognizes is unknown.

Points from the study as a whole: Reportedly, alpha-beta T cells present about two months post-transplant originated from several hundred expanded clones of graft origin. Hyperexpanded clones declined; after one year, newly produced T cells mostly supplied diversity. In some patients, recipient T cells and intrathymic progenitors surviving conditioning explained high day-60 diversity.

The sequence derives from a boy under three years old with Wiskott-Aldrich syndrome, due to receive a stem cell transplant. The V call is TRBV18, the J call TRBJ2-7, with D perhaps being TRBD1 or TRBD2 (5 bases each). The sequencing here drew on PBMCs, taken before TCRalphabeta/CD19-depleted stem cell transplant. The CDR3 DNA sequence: TGTGCCAGCTCACCACTTCTTGAGGGGAGCTCCTACGAGCAGTACTTC. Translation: CASSPLLEGSSYEQYF.